The present TCR beta chain was sequenced within a study of early stage breast cancer tumors. Study results and limitations: Enriched TCRB sequences shared across patients were mostly commonly generated sequences. Tumors had approximately 2.5-fold higher T cell density and higher clonality than adjacent normal breast tissue.

Germline V gene lookup returns CDR1 SGDLS and CDR2 YYNGEE. There are 14 residues in the CDR3. J was trimmed by 2 bases and V by 3 bases; bases with no gene match: 4. Worth noting for this clone: Its target is unknown.

Clones were read by immunoSEQ multiplex PCR, and TCRdb kept only the in-frame ones, dropping some. The sample carries about 51,000 clones, roughly 78% recorded once. The material sequenced was blood. The source of this sequence is a person aged 40-50 years with breast cancer. This rearrangement joins TRBV9 to TRBJ2-5, with 7 bases identical to TRBD2. The CDR3 loop reads CASSETSSQETQYF. CDR3 DNA: TGTGCCAGCAGCGAGACTAGCTCACAAGAGACCCAGTACTTC. The whole variable domain, filled in from reference TRBV9 and TRBJ2-5, reads DSGVTQTPKHLITATGQRVTLRCSPRSGDLSVYWYQQSLDQGLQFLIQYYNGEERAKGNILERFSAQQFPDLHSELNLSSLELGDSALYFCASSETSSQETQYFGPGTRLLVL.